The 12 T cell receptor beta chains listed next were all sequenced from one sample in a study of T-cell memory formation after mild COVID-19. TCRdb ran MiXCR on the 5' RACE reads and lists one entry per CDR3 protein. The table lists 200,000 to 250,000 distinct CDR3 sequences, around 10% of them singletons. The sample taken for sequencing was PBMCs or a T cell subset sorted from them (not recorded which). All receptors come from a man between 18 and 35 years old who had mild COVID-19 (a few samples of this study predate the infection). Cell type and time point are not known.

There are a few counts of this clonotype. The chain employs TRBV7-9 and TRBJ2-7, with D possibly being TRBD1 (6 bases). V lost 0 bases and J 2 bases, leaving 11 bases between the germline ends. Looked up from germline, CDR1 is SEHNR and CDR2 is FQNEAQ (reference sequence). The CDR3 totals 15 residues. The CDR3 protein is CASSLARRGAYEQYV. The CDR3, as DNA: TGTGCCAGCAGCTTAGCACGCAGGGGCGCCTACGAGCAGTACGTC.

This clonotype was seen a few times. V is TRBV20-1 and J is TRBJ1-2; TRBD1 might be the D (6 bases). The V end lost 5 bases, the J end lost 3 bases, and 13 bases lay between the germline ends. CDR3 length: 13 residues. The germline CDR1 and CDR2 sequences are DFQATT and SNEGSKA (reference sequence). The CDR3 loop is CSAYRVLDYGYTF. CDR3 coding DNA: TGCAGTGCTTACAGGGTACTGGACTATGGCTACACCTTC.

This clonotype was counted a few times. CDR3 sequence (DNA): TGTGCCAGCAGCTTAGAGGAGGCAGGAAAAGCTTTCTTT. This codes for CASSLEEAGKAFF. The V gene is TRBV11-1, the J gene TRBJ1-1; D gene uncertain. CDR3 length: 13 amino acids. Germline CDR1 reads SGHAT; CDR2 reads FQDESV (reference sequence). Trimming stripped 1 base from V and 9 bases from J, with 12 bases between.

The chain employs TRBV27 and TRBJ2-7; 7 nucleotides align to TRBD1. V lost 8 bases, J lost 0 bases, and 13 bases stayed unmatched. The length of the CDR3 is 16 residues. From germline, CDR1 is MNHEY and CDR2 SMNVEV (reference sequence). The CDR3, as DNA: TGTGCCAGCGGACGCCGGGACAGAAGTAGCTCCTACGAGCAGTACGTC. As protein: CASGRRDRSSSYEQYV.

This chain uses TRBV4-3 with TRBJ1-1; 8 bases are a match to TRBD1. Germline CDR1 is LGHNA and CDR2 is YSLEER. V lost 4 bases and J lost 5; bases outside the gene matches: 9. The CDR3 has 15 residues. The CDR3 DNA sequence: TGCGCCAGCAGCCCAAGTCGGGACAGGAAAACTGAAGCTTTCTTT. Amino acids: CASSPSRDRKTEAFF.

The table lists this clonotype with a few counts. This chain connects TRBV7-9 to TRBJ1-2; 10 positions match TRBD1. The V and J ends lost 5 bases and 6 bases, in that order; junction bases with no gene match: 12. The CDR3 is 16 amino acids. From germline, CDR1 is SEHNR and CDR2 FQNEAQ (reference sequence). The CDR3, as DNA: TGTGCCAGCAGCCGAAAACCGGGACAGGGGTTGAATGGCTACACCTTC. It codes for CASSRKPGQGLNGYTF. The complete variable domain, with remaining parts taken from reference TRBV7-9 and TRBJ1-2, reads DTGVSQNPRHKITKRGQNVTFRCDPISEHNRLYWYRQTLGQGPEFLTYFQNEAQLEKSRLLSDRFSAERPKGSFSTLEIQRTEQGDSAMYLCASSRKPGQGLNGYTFGSGTRLTVV.

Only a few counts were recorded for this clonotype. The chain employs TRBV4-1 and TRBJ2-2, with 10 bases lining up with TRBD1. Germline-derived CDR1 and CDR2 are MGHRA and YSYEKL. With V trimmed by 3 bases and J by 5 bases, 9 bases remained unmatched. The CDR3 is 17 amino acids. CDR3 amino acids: CASSQGGTGVRTGELFF. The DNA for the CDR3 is TGCGCCAGCAGCCAGGGGGGGACAGGGGTTCGGACCGGGGAGCTGTTTTTT.

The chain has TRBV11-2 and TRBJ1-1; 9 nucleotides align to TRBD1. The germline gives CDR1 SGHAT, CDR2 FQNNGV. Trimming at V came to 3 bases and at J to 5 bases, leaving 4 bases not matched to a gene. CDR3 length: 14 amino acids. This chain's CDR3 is CASSFRGQGTEAFF. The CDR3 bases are TGTGCCAGCAGCTTTCGAGGACAGGGGACTGAAGCTTTCTTT. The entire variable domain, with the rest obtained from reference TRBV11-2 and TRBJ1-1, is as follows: EAGVAQSPRYKIIEKRQSVAFWCNPISGHATLYWYQQILGQGPKLLIQFQNNGVVDDSQLPKDRFSAERLKGVDSTLKIQPAKLEDSAVYLCASSFRGQGTEAFFGQGTRLTVV.

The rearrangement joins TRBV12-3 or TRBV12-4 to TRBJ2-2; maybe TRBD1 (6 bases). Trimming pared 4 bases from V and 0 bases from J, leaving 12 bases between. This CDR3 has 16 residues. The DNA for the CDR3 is TGTGCCAGCAGTTCCACGACAGGCCCGAACACCGGGGAGCTGTTTTTT. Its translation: CASSSTTGPNTGELFF.

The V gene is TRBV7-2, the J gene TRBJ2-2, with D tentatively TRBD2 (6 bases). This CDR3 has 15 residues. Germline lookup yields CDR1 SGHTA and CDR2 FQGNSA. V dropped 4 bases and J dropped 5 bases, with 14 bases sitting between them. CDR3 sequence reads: CASSSSGLMTGELFF. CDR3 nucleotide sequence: TGTGCCAGCAGCTCATCGGGACTCATGACCGGGGAGCTGTTTTTT.

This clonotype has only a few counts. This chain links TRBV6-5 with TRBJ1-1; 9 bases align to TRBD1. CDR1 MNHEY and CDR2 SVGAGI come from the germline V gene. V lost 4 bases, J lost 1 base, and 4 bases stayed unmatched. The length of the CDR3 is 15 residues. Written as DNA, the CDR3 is TGTGCCAGCAGTTGGGGGGGACAGGGGAACACTGAAGCTTTCTTT. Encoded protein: CASSWGGQGNTEAFF.

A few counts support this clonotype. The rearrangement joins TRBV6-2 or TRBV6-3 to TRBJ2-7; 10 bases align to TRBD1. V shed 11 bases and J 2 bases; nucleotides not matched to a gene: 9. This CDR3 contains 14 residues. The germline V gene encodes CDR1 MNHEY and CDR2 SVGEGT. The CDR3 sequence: CALPGTGVTYEQYV. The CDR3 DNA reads TGTGCCCTCCCCGGGACAGGGGTAACCTACGAGCAGTACGTC.